What follows are 9 T cell receptor beta chains derived from one specimen sequenced in a study of control samples from healthy donors and cancer patients. The repertoire was sequenced with immunoSEQ multiplex PCR; TCRdb's copy has only in-frame clones and lacks some. This table holds around 19,000 clones, approximately 82% found once. Source material: PBMCs. The receptor set was obtained from a man at least 80 years old with head and neck cancer.

The chain is built from TRBV11-2 and TRBJ2-1; no clear D. This CDR3 spans 14 amino acids. V was clipped by 1 base and J by 10 bases, with 14 bases between them. Germline CDR1 is SGHAT and CDR2 is FQNNGV. The CDR3 nucleotides are TGTGCCAGCAGCTTAGGTAGGATCACTGGGGAGCAGTTCTTC. It encodes CASSLGRITGEQFF.

The chain has TRBV29-1 and TRBJ2-7; maybe TRBD2 (5 bases). CDR1 and CDR2 from the germline V gene are SQVTM and ANQGSEA. V was pared by 7 bases and J by 3 bases, with 10 bases between. The CDR3 contains 11 residues. The CDR3 coding sequence is TGCAGCGCCCAAAGCGGCTACGAGCAGTACTTC. Protein sequence: CSAQSGYEQYF.

V usage is TRBV28 and J usage is TRBJ1-2; 7 bases align to TRBD1. Germline CDR1 and CDR2: MDHEN and SYDVKM. Trimming cost V 3 bases and J 0 bases; bases outside gene matches: 4. This CDR3 has 15 amino acids. The CDR3 DNA is TGTGCCAGCAGTTTGGTGGGACAGACTAACTATGGCTACACCTTC. Residues: CASSLVGQTNYGYTF.

V is TRBV5-1 and J is TRBJ2-5; D is perhaps TRBD1 (5 bases). Germline V gene sequence: CDR1 SGHRS, CDR2 YFSETQ. Trimming took off 5 bases at V and 5 bases at J, with 13 bases between the two ends. This CDR3 is built from 13 residues. The CDR3 protein is CASSPGNLETQYF. In nucleotides, the CDR3 is TGCGCCAGCAGTCCAGGGAATCTCGAGACCCAGTACTTC.

The CDR3 loop reads CASRSSGTASYEQYF. The DNA for the CDR3 is TGTGCCAGCAGATCCTCCGGGACAGCATCCTACGAGCAGTACTTC. The J gene is TRBJ2-7, the V gene TRBV7-2; 7 bases map to TRBD1. V shed 6 bases and J 1 base; nucleotides not matched to a gene: 9. CDR1 is SGHTA and CDR2 is FQGNSA in the germline V gene. The CDR3 is made up of 15 amino acids. Full variable domain (outside the CDR3, taken from reference TRBV7-2 and TRBJ2-7): GAGVSQSPSNKVTEKGKDVELRCDPISGHTALYWYRQSLGQGLEFLIYFQGNSAPDKSGLPSDRFSAERTGGSVSTLTIQRTQQEDSAVYLCASRSSGTASYEQYFGPGTRLTVT.

V gene TRBV2 combines with J gene TRBJ1-3, with 8 positions matching TRBD1. Germline V gene lookup returns CDR1 SNHLY and CDR2 FYNNEI. The CDR3 has 15 amino acids. Trimming at V came to 4 bases and at J to 4 bases, leaving 6 bases not matched to a gene. CDR3 amino acids: CASSGPDRGGNTIYF. CDR3 nucleotide sequence: TGTGCCAGCAGTGGTCCCGACAGGGGCGGAAACACCATATATTTT.

The chain joins TRBV11-3 to TRBJ1-1, with TRBD1 as a possible D gene (5 bases). The ends were cut back, 3 bases at V and 4 bases at J, with 9 bases in the middle. The CDR3 runs 13 residues. Per the germline V gene, CDR1 is SGHNT and CDR2 is YENEEA. This CDR3 is CASSFSGFTEAFF. CDR3 nucleotides: TGTGCCAGCAGCTTCTCAGGGTTCACTGAAGCTTTCTTT.

This clone was recorded once. The chain recombines TRBV12-3 or TRBV12-4 with TRBJ2-7; 9 nucleotides match TRBD1. Germline trimming cut 11 bases from V and 2 bases from J; bases unmatched to any gene: 4. There are 12 residues in the CDR3. The CDR3 DNA follows: TGTGCCTCGGGACAGGGTCCCTACGAGCAGTACTTC. It specifies CASGQGPYEQYF.

This chain connects TRBV27 to TRBJ2-7; 14 nucleotides agree with TRBD2. The junction had 9 bases not matched to a gene; V was cut back by 5 bases and J by 6 bases. CDR3 length: 16 amino acids. Germline-derived CDR1 and CDR2 are MNHEY and SMNVEV (reference sequence). The CDR3 DNA reads TGTGCCAGCAGTAGGGGGACTAGCGGGGGTAAGGGCGAGCAGTACTTC. It yields the protein CASSRGTSGGKGEQYF.